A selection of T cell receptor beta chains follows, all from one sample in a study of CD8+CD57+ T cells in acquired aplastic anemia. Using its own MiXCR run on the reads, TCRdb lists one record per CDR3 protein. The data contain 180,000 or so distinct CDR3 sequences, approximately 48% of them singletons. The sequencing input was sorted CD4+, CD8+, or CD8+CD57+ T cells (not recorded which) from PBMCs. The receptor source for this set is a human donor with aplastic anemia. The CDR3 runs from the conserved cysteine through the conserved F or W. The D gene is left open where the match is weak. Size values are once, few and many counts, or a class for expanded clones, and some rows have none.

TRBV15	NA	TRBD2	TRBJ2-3	TGTGCCACCAGCAGAGCCCGCGGGAGGGCCAAGTACGCCACAGATACACAGTATTTT	CATSRARGRAKYATDTQYF
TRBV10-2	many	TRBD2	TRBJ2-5	TGCGCCAGCACTGGCGGGGGGGTTGAGACCCAGTACTTC	CASTGGGVETQYF
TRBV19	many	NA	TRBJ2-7	TGTGCCAGTAGTATAGAGCGGTCGGGCGAGCAGTACTTC	CASSIERSGEQYF
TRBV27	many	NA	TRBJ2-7	TGTGCCAGCAGTTTCGGGCAGGGATCGGGCGAGCAGTACTTC	CASSFGQGSGEQYF
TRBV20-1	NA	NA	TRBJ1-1	TGCAGAGCGGACGTCTTGAACACTGAAGCTTTCTTT	CRADVLNTEAFF
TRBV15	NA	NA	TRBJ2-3	TGTGCCACCACAGTAGCAGGGGGAGGAGATACGCAGTATTTT	CATTVAGGGDTQYF
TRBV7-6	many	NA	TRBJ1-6	TGTGCCAGCAGCTTAGCCGGAGGCCGGGGGACCCTCCACTTT	CASSLAGGRGTLHF
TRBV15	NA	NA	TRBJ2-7	TGTGCCACCAGCAGGGGGGGTGCACCTCCGTGCTCCTACGAGCAGTACTTC	CATSRGGAPPCSYEQYF
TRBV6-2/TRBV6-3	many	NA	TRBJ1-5	TGTGCCAGCACCCCCTGGAGTAGCAATCAGCCCCAGCATTTT	CASTPWSSNQPQHF
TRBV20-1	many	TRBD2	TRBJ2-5	TGCAGTGCTACGACTAGCGGGGGACAAGAGACCCAGTACTTC	CSATTSGGQETQYF
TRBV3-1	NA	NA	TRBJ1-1	TGTGCCAGCAGCCGGGTCCCAGGGGCAAGGGAAGCTTTCTTT	CASSRVPGAREAFF
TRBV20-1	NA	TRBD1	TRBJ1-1	TGCAGTGCTAGCCGGGACAGAGACACTGAAGCTTTCTTT	CSASRDRDTEAFF
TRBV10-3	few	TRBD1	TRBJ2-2	TGTGCCATAGGACAGGGCGGGGAGCTGTTTTTT	CAIGQGGELFF
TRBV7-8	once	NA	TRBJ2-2	TGTGCCAGCAGCGTGCGGTCAATATTGAACACCGGGGAGCTGTTTTTT	CASSVRSILNTGELFF
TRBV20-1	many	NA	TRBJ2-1	TGCAGTGCTAGTGGTGGGAGGGGGTACAATGAGCAGTTCTTC	CSASGGRGYNEQFF
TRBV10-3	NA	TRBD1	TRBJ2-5	TGTGCCATCAGGGCCGGGACAGAAGAGACCCAGTACTTC	CAIRAGTEETQYF
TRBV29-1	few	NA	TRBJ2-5	TGCAGCGTTGGAAGGGGGACGGGAGTCCAAGAGACCCAGTACTTC	CSVGRGTGVQETQYF
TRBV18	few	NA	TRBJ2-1	TGTGCCAGCTCACCAATGCAGGGTTCTTATGAGCAGTTCTTC	CASSPMQGSYEQFF
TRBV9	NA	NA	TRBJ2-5	TGTGCCAGCAGCGTTCTACTGGGAGGGGGAGAGACCCAGTACTTC	CASSVLLGGGETQYF
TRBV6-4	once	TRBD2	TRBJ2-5	TGTGCCATCGCACAGCGGGGGGGCCACGAGACCCAGTACTTC	CAIAQRGGHETQYF
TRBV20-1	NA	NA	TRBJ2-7	TGCAGTGCGGGGGTTGTGGGGCGCGGGATCCACGAGCAGTACTTC	CSAGVVGRGIHEQYF
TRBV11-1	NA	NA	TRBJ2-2	TGTGCCAGCAGCGACCCGTTCAGGGGTGAGGACACCGGGGAGCTGTTTTTT	CASSDPFRGEDTGELFF
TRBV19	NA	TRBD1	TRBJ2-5	TGTGCCAGTAGTATAGTACGGGACAGCCAAGAGACCCAGTACTTC	CASSIVRDSQETQYF
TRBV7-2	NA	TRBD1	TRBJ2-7	TGTGCCAGCAGCTTAGTTTTACAGGGGGTATACGAGCAGTACTTC	CASSLVLQGVYEQYF
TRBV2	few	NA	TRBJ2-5	TGTGCCAGCAGGGGGTACCAAGAGACCCAGTACTTC	CASRGYQETQYF
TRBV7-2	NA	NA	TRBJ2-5	TGTGCCAGCAGCTTAGAGGTTGGGCAACAGACCCAGTACTTC	CASSLEVGQQTQYF
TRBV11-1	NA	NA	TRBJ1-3	TGTGCCAGCAGCTTCATTAGCCTGGGGTCTGGAAACACCATATATTTT	CASSFISLGSGNTIYF
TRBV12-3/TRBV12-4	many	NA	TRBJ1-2	TGTGCCAGCAGTCCCTCCAGGGCAGGGCGGATCTATGGCTACACCTTC	CASSPSRAGRIYGYTF
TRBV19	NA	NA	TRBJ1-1	TGTGCCAGTAGTATAGTTATGAACACTGAAGCTTTCTTT	CASSIVMNTEAFF
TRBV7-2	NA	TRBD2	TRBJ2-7	TGTGCCAGCGGCGGACTAGCCTGGAGTGGCGACGAGCAGTACTTC	CASGGLAWSGDEQYF
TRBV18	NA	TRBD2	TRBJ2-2	TGTGCCAGCTCACCAGCCCCTAGCGGGGGCACCGGGGAGCTGTTTTTT	CASSPAPSGGTGELFF